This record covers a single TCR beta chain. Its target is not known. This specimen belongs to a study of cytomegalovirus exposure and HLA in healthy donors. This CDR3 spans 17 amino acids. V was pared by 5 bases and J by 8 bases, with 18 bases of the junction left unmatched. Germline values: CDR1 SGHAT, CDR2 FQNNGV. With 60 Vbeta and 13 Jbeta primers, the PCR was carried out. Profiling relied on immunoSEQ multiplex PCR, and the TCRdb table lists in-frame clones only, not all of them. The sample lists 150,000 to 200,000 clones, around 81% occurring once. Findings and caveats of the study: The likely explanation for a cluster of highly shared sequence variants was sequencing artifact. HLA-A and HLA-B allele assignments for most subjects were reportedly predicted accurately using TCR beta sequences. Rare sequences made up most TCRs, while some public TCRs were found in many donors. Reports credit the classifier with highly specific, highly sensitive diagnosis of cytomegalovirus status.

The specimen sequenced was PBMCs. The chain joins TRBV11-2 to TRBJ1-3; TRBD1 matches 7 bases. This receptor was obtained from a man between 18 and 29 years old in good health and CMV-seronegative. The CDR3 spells CASSPYPHRGMIDTIYF. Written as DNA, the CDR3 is TGTGCCAGCAGCCCCTACCCCCACAGGGGAATGATAGACACCATATATTTT. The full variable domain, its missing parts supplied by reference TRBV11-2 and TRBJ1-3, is EAGVAQSPRYKIIEKRQSVAFWCNPISGHATLYWYQQILGQGPKLLIQFQNNGVVDDSQLPKDRFSAERLKGVDSTLKIQPAKLEDSAVYLCASSPYPHRGMIDTIYFGEGSWLTVV.